Each of the 21 T cell receptor beta chains below was sequenced from the same sample in a study of cytomegalovirus exposure and HLA in healthy donors. In the PCR, 60 Vbeta and 13 Jbeta primers were used. Sequencing was performed with immunoSEQ multiplex PCR; in TCRdb, only in-frame clones are kept and a portion is missing. Here the sample spans 95,000 to 100,000 clones, 76% being singletons. The sample taken for sequencing was PBMCs. The receptors shown here come from a man in his forties in good health and CMV-seronegative.

The V call is TRBV6-5, the J call TRBJ2-7, with 13 bases lining up with TRBD2. The CDR3 extends over 14 amino acids. After removal of 6 bases from V and 5 bases from J, the junction contained 4 bases not matched to a gene. Per germline, CDR1 MNHEY and CDR2 SVGAGI. The chain's CDR3 is CASSRGLAGDEQYF. CDR3 nucleotides: TGTGCCAGCAGCCGAGGACTAGCGGGAGACGAGCAGTACTTC.

The chain uses TRBV18 and TRBJ1-4, with a possible D match to TRBD1 (5 bases). Trimming removed 3 bases from V and 8 bases from J, with 19 bases in between. CDR3 length equals 16 residues. Germline V gene lookup returns CDR1 KGHSH and CDR2 LQKENI. The CDR3 here is CASSPPGTSLGEKLFF. CDR3 DNA: TGTGCCAGCTCACCCCCCGGGACTTCTTTGGGGGAAAAACTGTTTTTT.

The CDR3 DNA sequence: TGTGCCAGCACCCCCCGGACTAGTTTAACGCAGTATTTT. It codes for CASTPRTSLTQYF. The chain uses TRBV6-1 and TRBJ2-3; 7 positions match TRBD2. The CDR3 length is 13 residues. Germline V gene sequence: CDR1 MNHNS, CDR2 SASEGT. J gave up 9 bases and V 7 bases, and 10 bases lay outside the gene matches.

The gene calls are TRBV18 and TRBJ1-1; D uncertain. Germline assignment: CDR1 KGHSH and CDR2 LQKENI. The CDR3 contains 14 residues. Trimming stripped 0 bases from V and 1 base from J, with 6 bases between. The CDR3 region has the DNA TGTGCCAGCTCACCACCTAACGGGAACACTGAAGCTTTCTTT. Translation gives CASSPPNGNTEAFF.

This clone showed up just a few times. The V gene is TRBV6-6, the J gene TRBJ2-7; D is unresolved. Trimming removed 5 bases at V and 3 bases at J, with 5 bases between. Germline V CDR1 and CDR2: MNHNY, SVGAGI (reference sequence). The CDR3 extends over 11 amino acids. This CDR3 reads CASSDNYEQYF. CDR3 bases: TGTGCCAGCAGTGACAACTACGAGCAGTACTTC.

The V gene is TRBV30, the J gene TRBJ1-1, with D tentatively TRBD1 (6 bases). Per germline, CDR1 GTSNPN and CDR2 SVGIG (reference sequence). V was pared by 3 bases and J by 1 base, with 9 bases between. There are 13 residues in the CDR3. The CDR3 loop reads CAWRGGPNTEAFF. The CDR3 nucleotides are TGTGCCTGGAGGGGGGGGCCGAACACTGAAGCTTTCTTT.

Comments on this clone: The sample holds other DNA sequences that translate to the same CDR3. The CDR3 DNA is TGTGCCAGCAGCTTAGGTTCCTGGACAGGGGACTACGAGCAGTACTTC. The encoded protein is CASSLGSWTGDYEQYF. J is TRBJ2-7 and V is TRBV7-2; 9 nucleotides agree with TRBD1. Germline CDR1 and CDR2: SGHTA and FQGNSA. The V segment lost 1 base and the J segment 3 bases; nucleotides outside the gene matches: 7. The CDR3 extends over 16 amino acids.

The chain carries TRBV29-1 and TRBJ1-5; no clear D. This CDR3 is 13 amino acids long. Looked up from germline, CDR1 is SQVTM and CDR2 is ANQGSEA. Trimming stripped 4 bases from V and 9 bases from J, with 16 bases between. The CDR3 DNA is TGCAGCGTTGTAGTGGACGGCCGGGGGCCCCAGCATTTT. Its protein product is CSVVVDGRGPQHF.

The chain links TRBV5-8 to TRBJ2-7; 7 nucleotides agree with TRBD1. Germline V CDR1 and CDR2: SGHTS, YDEGEE. V was pared by 4 bases and J by 3 bases, with 4 bases of the junction left unmatched. The CDR3 covers 13 residues. CDR3 sequence reads: CASSGDRDYEQYF. CDR3 nucleotides: TGTGCCAGCAGCGGTGACAGGGACTACGAGCAGTACTTC.

The V and J genes are TRBV27 and TRBJ1-6; D is unclear. The CDR3 is 13 residues long. Trimming left V 5 bases short and J 11 bases short, with 13 bases between. From germline, CDR1 is MNHEY and CDR2 SMNVEV (reference sequence). CDR3 nucleotide sequence: TGTGCCAGCAGTAAGTGGGTTGGGCCACCCCTCCACTTT. As protein: CASSKWVGPPLHF.

The rearrangement joins TRBV6-6 to TRBJ1-2; D is ambiguous. CDR3 size: 12 residues. Trimming took 6 bases from V and 7 from J, leaving 12 bases between them. In germline, CDR1 is MNHNY, CDR2 SVGAGI (reference sequence). CDR3 region: CASSHKAGGYTF. The DNA for the CDR3 is TGTGCCAGCAGCCATAAAGCGGGTGGCTACACCTTC.

The V gene is TRBV30, the J gene TRBJ2-1; a weak D match, TRBD2 (6 bases). The ends were cut back, 5 bases at V and 6 bases at J, with 17 bases in the middle. The CDR3 length is 14 residues. Germline values: CDR1 GTSNPN, CDR2 SVGIG (reference sequence). The CDR3 DNA is TGTGCCTGGGCGGGGCGGGTGGAAGTCAATGAGCAGTTCTTC. It encodes CAWAGRVEVNEQFF.

This clone was observed a few times. This chain's CDR3 is CASSQVPSGNTIYF. The CDR3, as DNA: TGCGCCAGCAGCCAAGTGCCGAGTGGAAACACCATATATTTT. The chain couples TRBV4-3 to TRBJ1-3; unclear D gene. V lost 1 base and J lost 3, with 7 bases in between. Per the germline V gene, CDR1 is LGHNA and CDR2 is YSLEER. This CDR3 has 14 residues.

V gene TRBV7-3 combines with J gene TRBJ2-5, with a possible D match to TRBD2 (5 bases). The CDR3 is 15 amino acids. CDR1 and CDR2 (germline): SGHTA, FQGTGA. Between the trimmed V and J ends, which lost 2 bases and 5 bases, there was a span of 15 bases. CDR3 nucleotides: TGTGCCAGCAGCTTAGGAAGTAGCGAGAGCGAGACCCAGTACTTC. Its protein product is CASSLGSSESETQYF.

The chain carries TRBV7-9 and TRBJ1-1; 9 positions agree with TRBD1. V lost 6 bases and J lost 7; bases outside the gene matches: 9. CDR3 length equals 14 residues. Germline CDR1 SEHNR, CDR2 FQNEAQ (reference sequence). The CDR3 reads CASRWTGEAIEAFF. For the CDR3, the DNA is TGTGCCAGCAGGTGGACAGGGGAGGCAATTGAAGCTTTCTTT. The entire variable domain, with the rest obtained from reference TRBV7-9 and TRBJ1-1, is as follows: DTGVSQNPRHKITKRGQNVTFRCDPISEHNRLYWYRQTLGQGPEFLTYFQNEAQLEKSRLLSDRFSAERPKGSFSTLEIQRTEQGDSAMYLCASRWTGEAIEAFFGQGTRLTVV.

In its sample, this clone was seen a few times. This chain connects TRBV30 to TRBJ1-1; perhaps TRBD1 as D (5 bases). CDR3 size: 14 residues. Trimming took 3 bases from V and 2 from J, leaving 13 bases between them. Germline loops: CDR1 GTSNPN, CDR2 SVGIG (reference sequence). CDR3 sequence reads: CAWRKAGPNTEAFF. The CDR3 region has the DNA TGTGCCTGGAGGAAAGCGGGGCCCAACACTGAAGCTTTCTTT.

This clone was seen a single time. The CDR3 is CASSLEGSTGAFF. As DNA, the CDR3 is TGTGCCAGCAGCTTAGAGGGCAGCACGGGGGCTTTCTTT. V gene TRBV7-2 combines with J gene TRBJ1-1; no reliable D call. This CDR3 contains 13 residues. V was trimmed by 1 base and J by 11 bases, leaving 14 bases between them. From germline, CDR1 is SGHTA and CDR2 FQGNSA.

This clone was found a few times. The J gene is TRBJ2-5, the V gene TRBV5-6, with D possibly matching TRBD2 (5 bases). Trimming removed 3 bases from V and 5 bases from J, with 17 bases in between. Germline V lookup: CDR1 SGHDT, CDR2 YYEEEE. This CDR3 is 15 amino acids long. CDR3 loop: CASSSWGIPGETQYF. DNA of the CDR3: TGTGCCAGCAGCTCGTGGGGTATACCGGGGGAGACCCAGTACTTC.

The chain links TRBV11-1 to TRBJ2-1, with 7 positions matching TRBD2. CDR3 length: 16 amino acids. Germline V gene lookup returns CDR1 SGHAT and CDR2 FQDESV (reference sequence). The V and J ends lost 6 bases and 5 bases, in that order; junction bases with no gene match: 13. The CDR3: CASRSLLAGANNEQFF. CDR3 bases: TGTGCCAGCAGGTCTCTGCTGGCGGGAGCCAACAATGAGCAGTTCTTC.

This clone was detected only a few times. CDR3 sequence (DNA): TGTGCCAGCACTTACGGCTCCGGGACTGGCTCCTACGAGCAGTACTTC. It encodes CASTYGSGTGSYEQYF. The rearrangement uses TRBV7-2 and TRBJ2-7; D possibly corresponds to TRBD2 (6 bases). Germline V gene data show CDR1 as SGHTA and CDR2 as FQGNSA. This CDR3 comprises 16 residues. The ends were cut back, 7 bases at V and 0 bases at J, with 19 bases in the middle.

CDR3 region: CASRHDRASYGYTF. As DNA, the CDR3 is TGTGCCAGCAGACACGACAGGGCTAGCTATGGCTACACCTTC. The chain links TRBV5-4 to TRBJ1-2; 7 nucleotides align to TRBD1. The germline CDR1 and CDR2 sequences are SGHNT and YYREEE (reference sequence). After removal of 5 bases from V and 4 bases from J, the junction contained 8 bases not matched to a gene. CDR3 length equals 14 residues.